This record covers a single TCR beta chain. The record originates from a study of blood T cell repertoires in COVID-19. In the original analysis: For nucleated cells, counts were estimated from reference gene primer amplification. Sequencing was performed with immunoSEQ multiplex PCR; in TCRdb, only in-frame clones are kept and a portion is missing. The V and J calls and clone size were taken over from that table, and D and trimming were inferred from the DNA. Of some 250,000 clones in the sample, roughly 88% were seen once. Trimming shortened V by 3 bases and J by 2 bases, and 10 bases separated the two germline ends. The CDR3 spans 14 residues. Per germline, CDR1 SGHTA and CDR2 FQGNSA.

The source of this sequence is a man aged 25-45 years who had recovered from COVID-19. Sequenced sample: peripheral blood. This chain connects TRBV7-2 to TRBJ1-1; D is ambiguous. The CDR3 reads CASSFNRLNTEAFF. The CDR3 DNA sequence: TGTGCCAGCAGCTTTAATCGTCTCAACACTGAAGCTTTCTTT.